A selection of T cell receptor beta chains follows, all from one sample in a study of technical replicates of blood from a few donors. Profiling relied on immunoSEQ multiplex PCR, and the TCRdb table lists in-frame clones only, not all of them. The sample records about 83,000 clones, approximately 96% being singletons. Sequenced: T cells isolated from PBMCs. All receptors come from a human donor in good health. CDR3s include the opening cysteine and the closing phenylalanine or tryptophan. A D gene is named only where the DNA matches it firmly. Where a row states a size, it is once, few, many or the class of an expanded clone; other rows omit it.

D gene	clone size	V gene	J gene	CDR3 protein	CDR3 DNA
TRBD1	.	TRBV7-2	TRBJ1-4	CASNGQGINEKLFF	TGTGCCAGCAACGGACAGGGTATTAATGAAAAACTGTTTTTT
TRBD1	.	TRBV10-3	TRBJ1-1	CAISRGPDTEAFF	TGTGCCATCAGCAGGGGGCCGGACACTGAAGCTTTCTTT
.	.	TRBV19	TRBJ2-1	CASSSVEEQFF	TGTGCCAGTAGTAGCGTAGAGGAGCAGTTCTTC
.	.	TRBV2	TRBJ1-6	CASLQTANSPLHF	TGTGCCAGTCTACAGACCGCCAATTCACCCCTCCACTTT
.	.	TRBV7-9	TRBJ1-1	CASSFGAGGKAEAFF	TGTGCCAGCAGCTTTGGGGCGGGCGGGAAGGCTGAAGCTTTCTTT
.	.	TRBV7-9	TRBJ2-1	CASSFVPQPYNEQFF	TGTGCCAGCAGCTTCGTGCCACAGCCCTACAATGAGCAGTTCTTC
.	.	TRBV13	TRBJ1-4	CASSPRGAGNPTNEKLFF	TGTGCCAGCAGCCCACGTGGAGCGGGGAACCCAACTAATGAAAAACTGTTTTTT
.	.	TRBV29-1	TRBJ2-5	CSVVLRKQDLQETQYF	TGCAGCGTTGTACTCCGAAAACAGGATCTCCAAGAGACCCAGTACTTC
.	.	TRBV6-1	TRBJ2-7	CASSNRGVYEQYF	TGTGCCAGCAGTAATCGGGGAGTCTACGAGCAGTACTTC
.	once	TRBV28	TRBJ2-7	CASSYGGGTFGYEQYF	TGTGCCAGCAGTTACGGAGGGGGCACTTTCGGGTACGAGCAGTACTTC
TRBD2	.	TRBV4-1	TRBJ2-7	CASSQDSSGRTEQYF	TGCGCCAGCAGCCAAGATTCCAGCGGGAGAACCGAGCAGTACTTC
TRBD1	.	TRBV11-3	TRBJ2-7	CASSFRDSYEQYF	TGTGCCAGCAGCTTCCGGGACAGCTACGAGCAGTACTTC
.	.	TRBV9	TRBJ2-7	CASSVGAPAYEQYF	TGTGCCAGCAGCGTAGGGGCTCCGGCCTACGAGCAGTACTTC
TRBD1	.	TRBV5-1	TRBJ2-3	CASSLNRGYDTQYF	TGCGCCAGCAGCTTGAACAGGGGGTATGATACGCAGTATTTT
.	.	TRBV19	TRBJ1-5	CASMIRPGSQPQHF	TGTGCCAGTATGATTAGACCGGGGAGTCAGCCCCAGCATTTT
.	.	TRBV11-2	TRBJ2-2	CASSLRVSNTGELFF	TGTGCCAGCAGTCTCAGGGTATCGAACACCGGGGAGCTGTTTTTT
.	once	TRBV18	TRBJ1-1	CASSPIGAPFEFDTEAFF	TGTGCCAGCTCACCAATAGGGGCTCCATTCGAGTTTGACACTGAAGCTTTCTTT
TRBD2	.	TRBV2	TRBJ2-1	CASSAGTSVYNEQFF	TGTGCCAGCAGCGCCGGGACTAGCGTCTACAATGAGCAGTTCTTC
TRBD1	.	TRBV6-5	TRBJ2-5	CASSYSDRRAETQYF	TGTGCCAGCAGTTACTCGGACAGGCGAGCAGAGACCCAGTACTTC
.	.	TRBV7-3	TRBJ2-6	CASSFNQAGANVLTF	TGTGCCAGCAGCTTCAACCAAGCCGGGGCCAACGTCCTGACTTTC
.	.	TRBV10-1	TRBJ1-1	CASSAAAAEAFF	TGCGCCAGCAGTGCCGCGGCCGCTGAAGCTTTCTTT
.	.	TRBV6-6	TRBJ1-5	CASSYWGRESNQPQHF	TGTGCCAGCAGTTACTGGGGGAGGGAAAGCAATCAGCCCCAGCATTTT
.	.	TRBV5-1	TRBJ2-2	CASSLDRGELFF	TGCGCCAGCAGCTTAGACAGGGGGGAGCTGTTTTTT
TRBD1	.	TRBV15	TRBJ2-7	CATSRGQGVVVSYEQYF	TGTGCCACCAGCAGAGGCCAGGGGGTGGTTGTGTCCTACGAGCAGTACTTC
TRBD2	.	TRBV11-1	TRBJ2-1	CASSLKLAVQFF	TGTGCCAGCAGCTTAAAGCTAGCGGTACAGTTCTTC
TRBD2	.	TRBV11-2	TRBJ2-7	CASSWGTSSVEQYF	TGTGCCAGCAGCTGGGGGACTAGCTCTGTCGAGCAGTACTTC
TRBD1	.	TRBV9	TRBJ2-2	CASGGPQGQNNTGELFF	TGTGCCAGCGGGGGTCCACAGGGACAGAATAACACCGGGGAGCTGTTTTTT
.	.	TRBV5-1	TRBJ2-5	CASSPIREETQYF	TGCGCCAGCAGCCCCATACGGGAAGAGACCCAGTACTTC
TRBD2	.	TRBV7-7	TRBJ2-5	CASSLYLAEGSTQYF	TGTGCCAGCAGCTTATACCTAGCGGAGGGGTCGACCCAGTACTTC
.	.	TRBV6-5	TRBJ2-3	CASSYSGHLTDTQYF	TGTGCCAGCAGTTACTCGGGACACCTCACAGATACGCAGTATTTT
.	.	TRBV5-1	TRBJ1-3	CASSLDPGWKNTIYF	TGCGCCAGCAGCTTGGATCCAGGGTGGAAAAACACCATATATTTT
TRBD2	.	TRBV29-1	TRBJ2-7	CSVWLAGGGHEQYF	TGCAGCGTTTGGCTAGCGGGAGGTGGCCACGAGCAGTACTTC
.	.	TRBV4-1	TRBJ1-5	CASSQEGGNQPQHF	TGCGCCAGCAGCCAAGAAGGAGGCAATCAGCCCCAGCATTTT
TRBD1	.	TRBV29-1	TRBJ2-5	CSVEDTGAEETQYF	TGCAGCGTTGAGGACACAGGGGCCGAAGAGACCCAGTACTTC
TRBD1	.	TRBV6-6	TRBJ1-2	CASQQGRRHYGYTF	TGTGCCAGTCAACAGGGGAGGAGGCACTATGGCTACACCTTC
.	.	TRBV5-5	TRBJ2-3	CASSTGPSGDTQYF	TGTGCCAGCAGCACAGGGCCCTCCGGGGATACGCAGTATTTT
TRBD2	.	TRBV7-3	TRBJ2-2	CASSSETSGTGELFF	TGTGCCAGCAGCTCGGAGACTAGCGGCACCGGGGAGCTGTTTTTT
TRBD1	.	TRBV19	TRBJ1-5	CASSGRGQGHNQPQHF	TGTGCCAGTAGTGGGCGGGGACAGGGGCACAATCAGCCCCAGCATTTT
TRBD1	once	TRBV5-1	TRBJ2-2	CASSPNPWGQGAGELFF	TGCGCCAGCAGCCCTAACCCCTGGGGACAGGGCGCCGGGGAGCTGTTTTTT
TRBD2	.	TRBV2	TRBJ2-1	CASSAVAGGYNEQFF	TGTGCCAGCAGTGCGGTAGCGGGAGGGTACAATGAGCAGTTCTTC
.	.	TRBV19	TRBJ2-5	CASSMGGGGQETQYF	TGTGCCAGTAGTATGGGCGGGGGCGGCCAAGAGACCCAGTACTTC
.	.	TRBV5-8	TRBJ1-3	CASSLAPSNTIYF	TGTGCCAGCAGCTTGGCCCCCTCAAACACCATATATTTT
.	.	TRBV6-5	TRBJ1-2	CASSYYKSYGYTF	TGTGCCAGCAGTTATTACAAATCCTATGGCTACACCTTC
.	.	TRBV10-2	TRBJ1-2	CASIGAAHNYGYTF	TGCGCCAGCATTGGGGCCGCACATAACTATGGCTACACCTTC
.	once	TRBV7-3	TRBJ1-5	CASSLSSDQPQHF	TGTGCCAGCAGCTTAAGCAGCGATCAGCCCCAGCATTTT
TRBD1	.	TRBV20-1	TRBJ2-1	CSARTGTGLFF	TGCAGTGCTAGAACCGGGACAGGGCTATTCTTC
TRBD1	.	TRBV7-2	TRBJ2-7	CASSNRGSEEQYF	TGTGCCAGCAGTAACAGGGGGTCAGAGGAGCAGTACTTC
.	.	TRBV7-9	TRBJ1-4	CASSFGADEKLFF	TGTGCCAGCAGCTTTGGTGCAGATGAAAAACTGTTTTTT
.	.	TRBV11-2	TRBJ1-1	CASSLDWAANTEAFF	TGTGCCAGCAGCTTAGATTGGGCCGCGAACACTGAAGCTTTCTTT
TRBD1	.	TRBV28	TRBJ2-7	CASRPSGQGLPYF	TGTGCCAGCAGGCCTTCGGGACAGGGTCTCCCGTACTTC
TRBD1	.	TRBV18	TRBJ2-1	CASSPGTGGLNEQFF	TGTGCCAGCTCACCCGGGACAGGGGGATTGAATGAGCAGTTCTTC
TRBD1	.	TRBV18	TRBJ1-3	CASSPGQGRSGNTIYF	TGTGCCAGCTCACCGGGACAGGGGAGGTCTGGAAACACCATATATTTT
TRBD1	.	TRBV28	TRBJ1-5	CASVIGDRGLGQPQHF	TGTGCCAGCGTAATAGGGGACAGGGGTTTGGGTCAGCCCCAGCATTTT
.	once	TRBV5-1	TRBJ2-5	CASSGGETQYF	TGCGCCAGCAGCGGCGGGGAGACCCAGTACTTC